The 18 T cell receptor gamma chains listed next were all sequenced from one sample in a study of gamma-delta chains in newborns, infants, children. TCRdb reapplied CATT to the reads. The sample carries about 940 gamma-chain clones, roughly 46% recorded once. The sample consisted of blood. These receptors were taken from a child who was a newborn, infant or young child, either healthy, febrile or measles-vaccinated (not recorded which).

Comments on this clone: One base away lies a much larger clone, so this may be a sequencing read error. V gene assignment gives TRGV4, but the J gene was left uncalled. CDR1 and CDR2 from the germline V gene are EGSTGY and YDSYTSSV. The CDR3 has 11 amino acids. CDR3 DNA: TGTGCCACCTGGGATGGAGGGGAGAAACTTTTT. This codes for CATWDGGEKLF.

This clone is large within its sample. The V gene is TRGV3, the J gene TRGJ1 or TRGJ2. No J gene is reported in TCRdb; it was inferred here by comparing the DNA with germline. Trimming took 0 bases from V and 6 from J; bases not matched to a gene: 5. The CDR3 loop spans 13 amino acids. From germline, CDR1 is VTNTFY and CDR2 YDVSTARD (reference sequence). CDR3 DNA: TGTGCCACCTGGGACAGGCCGGCTTATAAGAAACTCTTT. Amino acids: CATWDRPAYKKLF.

As for this clone: A much more abundant neighbour one base away suggests this may be a read error. This sequence joins TRGV4 and TRGJ1 or TRGJ2. TCRdb leaves out the J gene; it was filled in here by matching the DNA to germline. The trim removed 0 bases at V and 3 bases at J, leaving 8 bases unmatched. This CDR3 has 15 amino acids. CDR1 and CDR2 from the germline V gene are EGSTGY and YDSYTSSV. The CDR3 DNA reads TGTGCCACCTGGGATGGGTGTGCGAGTTATTATAAGAAACTCTTT. Encoded protein: CATWDGCASYYKKLF.

Judged by abundance, this clone is large. The chain employs TRGV3 and TRGJP1. The J segment lost 5 bases and the V segment lost 5 bases, leaving 11 bases of the junction unmatched. The CDR3 runs to 15 residues. In germline, CDR1 is VTNTFY, CDR2 YDVSTARD (reference sequence). The CDR3 loop reads CATWVLGQTGWFKIF. CDR3 sequence (DNA): TGTGCCACCTGGGTCCTCGGGCAAACTGGTTGGTTCAAGATATTT.

The chain combines TRGV9 with TRGJP. The germline gives CDR1 GITISATS, CDR2 ISYDGTV (reference sequence). The CDR3 spans 18 residues. J lost 4 bases, V lost 2 bases, and 8 bases had no gene match. The CDR3 is CALWEAPSQELGKKIKVF. For the CDR3, the DNA is TGTGCCTTGTGGGAGGCCCCCTCCCAAGAGTTGGGCAAAAAAATCAAGGTATTT.

The chain has TRGV4 and TRGJ1 or TRGJ2. The J gene is not listed in TCRdb, so it was assigned here from a DNA match to germline. The CDR3 spans 13 residues. Germline V gene data show CDR1 as EGSTGY and CDR2 as YDSYTSSV. The junction had 3 bases not matched to a gene; V was cut back by 0 bases and J by 4 bases. CDR3 protein: CATWDGPYYKKLF. In DNA form, the CDR3 reads TGTGCCACCTGGGATGGGCCCTATTATAAGAAACTCTTT.

Points on this clone: This likely reflects a read error, since a far larger clone is one base away. CDR3 in amino acids: CALWEEQELGKKIKVF. CDR3 bases: TGTGCCTTGTGGGAGGAGCAAGAGTTGGGCAAAAAAATCAAGGTATTT. This chain joins TRGV9 and TRGJP. TCRdb leaves out the J gene; it was filled in here by matching the DNA to germline. V was clipped by 2 bases and J by 3 bases; unmatched bases: 1. The CDR3 sequence is 16 residues long. Germline loops: CDR1 GITISATS, CDR2 ISYDGTV (reference sequence).

Remarks on this clone: A read error may explain this, as a much larger clone is one base away. This chain connects TRGV8 to TRGJP1. The J gene comes from matching the DNA to germline here; TCRdb lacks it. The CDR3 loop spans 12 amino acids. The germline V gene has CDR1 VENAVY and CDR2 YDSYNSRV. The CDR3 DNA sequence: TGCGCCACCTGGATAACTGGTTGGTTCAAGATATTT. Translated: CATWITGWFKIF.

This clone came up a few times. The chain combines TRGV4 with TRGJ1 or TRGJ2. The J gene, absent from TCRdb, was called here by matching the DNA to germline. CDR3 size: 13 residues. V trimming: 0 bases; J trimming: 5 bases; junction bases outside the gene matches: 4. Germline CDR1 and CDR2: EGSTGY and YDSYTSSV. This CDR3 is CATWDGPDYKKLF. The CDR3 nucleotides are TGTGCCACCTGGGATGGGCCGGATTATAAGAAACTCTTT.

As concerns this clone: One base away lies a much larger clone, so this may be a sequencing read error. No J gene call was made, and the V gene is TRGV9. CDR1 is GITISATS and CDR2 is ISYDGTV in the germline V gene (reference sequence). The CDR3 has 15 amino acids. The CDR3 DNA reads as TGTGCCTTGTGGGAGGTGGGGTTGGGCAAAAAAATCAGGGTATTT. Its protein product is CALWEVGLGKKIRVF.

Comments on this clone: A read error may explain this, as a much larger clone is one base away. This chain's CDR3 is CATWDSHYYKKLF. In DNA, the CDR3 is TGTGCCACCTGGGACAGTCATTATTATAAGAAACTCTTT. The chain carries TRGV3 and TRGJ1 or TRGJ2. Germline matching of the DNA provided the J gene here, since TCRdb leaves it blank. Per the germline V gene, CDR1 is VTNTFY and CDR2 is YDVSTARD (reference sequence). This CDR3 contains 13 residues. The V and J ends lost 1 base and 2 bases, in that order; junction bases with no gene match: 2.

This chain uses TRGV9 with TRGJ1 or TRGJ2. No J gene was available from TCRdb, and it was assigned here by a germline match of the DNA. The V gene end was trimmed by 4 bases and the J gene end by 8 bases; junction bases not matched to a gene: 5. The CDR3 has 11 amino acids. Per germline, CDR1 GITISATS and CDR2 ISYDGTV (reference sequence). This chain's CDR3 is CALWDDNKKLF. The CDR3, as DNA: TGTGCCTTGTGGGACGATAATAAGAAACTCTTT.

V usage is TRGV8 and J usage is TRGJ1 or TRGJ2. Since TCRdb gives no J gene, matching the DNA to germline was used here to assign it. Trimming took 4 bases from V and 3 from J; bases not matched to a gene: 3. The CDR3 has 12 residues. The germline V gene encodes CDR1 VENAVY and CDR2 YDSYNSRV. CDR3 coding DNA: TGTGCCACCTGGGACCCTTATTATAAGAAACTCTTT. Translation gives CATWDPYYKKLF.

Notes on this clone: With a much larger clone just one base away, this may be a read error. This sequence joins TRGV3 and TRGJ1 or TRGJ2. The J gene was missing in TCRdb and was found by matching the end of the DNA to germline. CDR1 VTNTFY and CDR2 YDVSTARD come from the germline V gene (reference sequence). The CDR3 is made up of 12 amino acids. The DNA for the CDR3 is TGTGCCGCCTGGGACGGATATTATAAGAAACTCTTT. Its protein is CAAWDGYYKKLF.

The V call is TRGV9, the J call TRGJP. Here the J gene was assigned by germline matching of the DNA, as TCRdb has none. This CDR3 spans 17 amino acids. Germline CDR1 GITISATS, CDR2 ISYDGTV (reference sequence). Trimming removed 0 bases from V and 11 bases from J; junction bases left unmatched: 10. As DNA, the CDR3 is TGTGCCTTGTGGGAGGTGCAAAGGGAGGTGGGCAAAAAAATCAAGGTATTT. Amino acid sequence: CALWEVQREVGKKIKVF.

In its sample, this clone ranks as large (0.1 to 1%). Other DNA sequences from this sample encode an identical CDR3 as well. The chain joins TRGV2 to TRGJP1. Because TCRdb records no J gene, it was assigned here through a match of the DNA to germline. The CDR3 length is 15 residues. Germline trimming cut 3 bases from V and 0 bases from J; bases unmatched to any gene: 4. Per the germline V gene, CDR1 is EGSNGY and CDR2 is YDSYNSKV. For the CDR3, the DNA is TGTGCCACCTGGGACAGATATACCACTGGTTGGTTCAAGATATTT. Its protein is CATWDRYTTGWFKIF.

The chain is built from TRGV4 and TRGJP1. The J segment lost 4 bases and the V segment lost 2 bases, leaving 7 bases of the junction unmatched. This CDR3 has 15 residues. CDR1 and CDR2 (germline): EGSTGY, YDSYTSSV. CDR3: CATWDEGGTGWFKIF. The CDR3 DNA is TGTGCCACCTGGGATGAAGGGGGCACTGGTTGGTTCAAGATATTT.

In regard to this clone: With a much larger clone just one base away, this may be a read error. The chain has TRGV3 and TRGJ1 or TRGJ2. Here the J gene was assigned by germline matching of the DNA, as TCRdb has none. This CDR3 has 15 residues. Germline CDR1 VTNTFY, CDR2 YDVSTARD (reference sequence). CDR3 coding DNA: TGTGCCACCCGGGACAGGCGCGGGGGTACGTATAAGAAACTCTTT. The encoded protein is CATRDRRGGTYKKLF.